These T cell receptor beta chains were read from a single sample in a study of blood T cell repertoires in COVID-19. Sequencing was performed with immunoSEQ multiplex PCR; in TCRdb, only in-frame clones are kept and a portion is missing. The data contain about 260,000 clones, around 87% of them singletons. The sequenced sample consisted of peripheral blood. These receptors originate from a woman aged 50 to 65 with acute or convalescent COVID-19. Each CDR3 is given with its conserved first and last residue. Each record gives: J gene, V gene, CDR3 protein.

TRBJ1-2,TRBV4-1,CASSLRTGGNYGYTF
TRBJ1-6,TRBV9,CASSVTTVNSPLHF
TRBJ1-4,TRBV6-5,CASSQGPTNEKLFF
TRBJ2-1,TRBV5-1,CASSLVPSGSPQPGNEQFF
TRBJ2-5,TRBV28,CASKAGGNQETQYF
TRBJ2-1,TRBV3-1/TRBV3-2,CASSPLGLAGYNEQFF
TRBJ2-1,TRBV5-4,CASSSAGLAGDDEQFF
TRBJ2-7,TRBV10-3,CAISNGQSSYEQYF
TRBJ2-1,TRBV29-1,CSVEGGSGFNYNEQFF
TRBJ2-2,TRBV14,CASSRTHNTGELFF
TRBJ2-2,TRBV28,CASSSPGGTGELFF
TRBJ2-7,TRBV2,CASSGVGSWGQRLDEQYF
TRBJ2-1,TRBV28,CASSPYASGPDNEQFF
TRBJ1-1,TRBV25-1,CASTGTGGITEAFF
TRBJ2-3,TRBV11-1,CASSRDTDTQYF
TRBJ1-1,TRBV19,CASSIVAGGVGTEAFF
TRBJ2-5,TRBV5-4,CASSLGGTGETQYF
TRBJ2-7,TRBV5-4,CASSLPLAYEQYF
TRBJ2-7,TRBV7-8,CASSDTTSGRAYEQYF
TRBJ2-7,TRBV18,CASSPSQGSSYEQYF
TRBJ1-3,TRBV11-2,CASSLGAVRNTIYF
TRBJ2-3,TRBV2,CASSELNSVLKYF
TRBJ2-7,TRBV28,CASLQGGYEQYF
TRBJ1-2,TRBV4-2,CASSQADLPGADYGYTF
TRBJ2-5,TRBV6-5,CASSLAGVETQYF
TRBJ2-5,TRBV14,CASSQFIGVGETQYF
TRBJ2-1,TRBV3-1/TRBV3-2,CASSQNRVPYNEQFF
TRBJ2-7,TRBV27,CASSRRIAGGVGEQYF
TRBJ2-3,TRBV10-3,CAISAAVRIAGGTDTQYF
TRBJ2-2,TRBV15,CATSAGRPGELFF
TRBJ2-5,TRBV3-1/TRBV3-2,CASSQGRDGRETQYF
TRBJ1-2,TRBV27,CASSLGQGQAYGYTF
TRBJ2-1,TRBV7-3,CASSLSLAGVDEQFF
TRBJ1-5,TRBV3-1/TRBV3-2,CASSQVQGSNQPQHF